The T cell receptor (beta chain) under discussion was sequenced for a study of beta chain features in type 1 diabetes. Study-wide context: All samples combined gave under 110,000,000 sorted cells for examination. Study results and caveats: Across all four CD4+ subsets, people with type 1 diabetes showed modestly shorter TCRB CDR3s. In comparison with healthy donors, patients had naive, central memory and Treg TCRB repertoires that appeared more similar.

Regarding this clone: What it binds is unknown.

All of the isolated RNA was reverse transcribed, so expressed TCRB transcripts were sequenced. Clones were read by immunoSEQ multiplex PCR, and TCRdb kept only the in-frame ones, dropping some. The table lists more than 250,000 clones, 15% of them singletons. Heparinised blood was drawn once per donor, averaging approximately 100 mL. V lost 5 bases and J lost 10, with 12 bases in between. Germline CDR1 and CDR2: LNHDA and SQIVND (reference sequence). This CDR3 has 12 amino acids. The sequenced material came from naive CD4+ T cells from blood. This clonotype was sampled from a man younger than 35 with type 1 diabetes. The rearrangement uses TRBV19 and TRBJ2-1, with D perhaps TRBD2 (6 bases). CDR3 region: CASSPRDGEQFF. Here the CDR3 DNA reads TGTGCCAGTAGTCCGCGGGACGGAGAGCAGTTCTTC.